Listed below are T cell receptor beta chains from one sample, sequenced in a study of CD8+ T cells in alopecia areata. Clones were read by immunoSEQ multiplex PCR, and TCRdb kept only the in-frame ones, dropping some. The sample includes some 150,000 clones, about three fifths of them seen just once. The sample was CD4+ T cells sorted from blood, taken at week 0. These receptors all come from a human donor with alopecia areata. The CDR3 runs from the conserved cysteine through the conserved F or W. Each record gives: clone size, V gene, J gene, CDR3 protein. Where a row states a size, it is once, few, many or the class of an expanded clone; other rows omit it.

NA	TRBV9	TRBJ1-1	CASSVGEVEAFF
NA	TRBV28	TRBJ2-4	CASSSARGFEAKNIQYF
few	TRBV5-1	TRBJ2-3	CASSLAWGTDTQYF
NA	TRBV6-6	TRBJ2-7	CASSDEGPTYEQYF
NA	TRBV2	TRBJ2-2	CASSLAGPSNTGELFF
NA	TRBV29-1	TRBJ2-7	CSVSTNRGSYEQYF
NA	TRBV10-3	TRBJ2-1	CAISPGLAEGGEQFF
NA	TRBV5-1	TRBJ1-2	CASSFGQGYGYTF
NA	TRBV18	TRBJ2-1	CASSPPSTYNEQFF
few	TRBV29-1	TRBJ1-5	CSVVGRGKGQPQHF
few	TRBV5-4	TRBJ1-6	CASSRDKGVHSPLHF
NA	TRBV29-1	TRBJ2-7	CSVGHPNYEQYF
few	TRBV2	TRBJ1-6	CASVIDQYNSPLHF
few	TRBV19	TRBJ1-5	CASSRTGGSNQPQHF
NA	TRBV2	TRBJ2-2	CASRGQGVSGELFF
NA	TRBV7-2	TRBJ2-7	CASSFSRSYEQYF
few	TRBV4-3	TRBJ1-1	CASSQDTRNTEAFF
NA	TRBV9	TRBJ2-1	CASSVVPLAGSYNEQFF
NA	TRBV11-2	TRBJ2-1	CASSSGIRPGEQFF
NA	TRBV30	TRBJ2-7	CAWSVLYEQYF
NA	TRBV29-1	TRBJ1-4	CSGGDREKLFF
NA	TRBV2	TRBJ1-6	CASSDLGSPSPLHF
NA	TRBV5-4	TRBJ2-3	CASRSASGGLHTDTQYF
NA	TRBV2	TRBJ1-6	CASRSGTGDSPLHF
few	TRBV23-1	TRBJ2-5	CASSPDRNHQETQYF